Following are 11 T cell receptor beta chains from one sample sequenced in a study of long-term antiretroviral therapy in people with HIV (dated by TCRdb to between 2022 and 2023). The immunoSEQ hsTCRB v3.0 assay was used at survey level resolution to sequence the TRB variable region. Sourced from immuneACCESS, this table was stored by TCRdb with only in-frame sequences that have V and J called. A share of the clones is absent; for the studies checked, an unresolved V gene accounts for under half, and the remainder has no known explanation. Recorded for this sample are 15,000 to 20,000 clones; 75% to 85% of them occurred a single time. About 8.2% of the sample belongs to the ten largest clones. The source was unsorted PBMCs, collected 0.3 years after starting antiretroviral therapy. The receptors derive from a man younger than 35 with HIV.

The chain recombines TRBV29-1 with TRBJ1-2, with D unclear. This CDR3 has 12 amino acids. V lost 1 base to trimming and J lost 0 bases, with 3 bases between them. From germline, CDR1 is SQVTM and CDR2 ANQGSEA. The CDR3 region has the DNA TGCAGCGTTGAAGCGACTAACTATGGCTACACCTTC. Translating gives CSVEATNYGYTF.

The gene calls are TRBV7-9 and TRBJ1-5, with unresolved D. The length of the CDR3 is 12 residues. Trimming took 5 bases from V and 5 from J, leaving 7 bases between them. Germline CDR1 is SEHNR and CDR2 is FQNEAQ (reference sequence). The CDR3 coding sequence is TGTGCCAGCAGCCCTAGGGATCAGCCCCAGCATTTT. This translates into CASSPRDQPQHF.

In its sample, this clone was seen a few times. The CDR3 DNA follows: TGTGCCAGCAGCCCCTATCCGGGACTAATCTACGAGCAGTACTTC. Its translation is CASSPYPGLIYEQYF. The chain is built from TRBV11-2 and TRBJ2-7; 7 positions match TRBD2. Germline V gene data show CDR1 as SGHAT and CDR2 as FQNNGV. Trimming at V came to 5 bases and at J to 3 bases, leaving 10 bases not matched to a gene. The CDR3 length is 15 residues.

The chain joins TRBV4-1 to TRBJ1-6; no clear D. V lost 1 base and J 5 bases, leaving 9 bases between the germline ends. The germline gives CDR1 MGHRA, CDR2 YSYEKL. This CDR3 is built from 15 residues. In nucleotides, the CDR3 is TGCGCCAGCAGCCAAGGGAGCCTAGATAATTCACCCCTCCACTTT. This translates into CASSQGSLDNSPLHF.

V and J are TRBV18 and TRBJ2-3; either TRBD1 or TRBD2 may fit D (5 bases each). The germline gives CDR1 KGHSH, CDR2 LQKENI. Trimming cost V 3 bases and J 3 bases, with 22 bases left between them. This CDR3 region has 18 residues. The DNA of the CDR3 is TGTGCCAGCTCACCCCGAGCGCTGGGGAGTACAGGTACAGATACGCAGTATTTT. This encodes CASSPRALGSTGTDTQYF.

As DNA, the CDR3 is TGTGCCAGCAGCGGGCAGGGGGCAGATACGCAGTATTTT. This codes for CASSGQGADTQYF. This chain connects TRBV16 to TRBJ2-3; 7 nucleotides line up with TRBD1. There are 13 residues in the CDR3. Per germline, CDR1 KGHSY and CDR2 FQNENV. The ends lost 5 bases at V and 4 bases at J; junction bases unmatched: 3.

The rearrangement joins TRBV4-1 to TRBJ1-1; possible D gene TRBD1, 6 bases. The V gene's germline CDR1 is MGHRA and CDR2 YSYEKL. The CDR3 length is 15 residues. The V end was cut by 1 base, the J end by 0 bases, with 9 bases between. The chain's CDR3 is CASSQADRLNTEAFF. CDR3 in DNA: TGCGCCAGCAGCCAAGCCGACAGGCTGAACACTGAAGCTTTCTTT.

This chain joins TRBV6-6 and TRBJ1-5, with 10 bases lining up with TRBD1. Germline CDR1 MNHNY, CDR2 SVGAGI (reference sequence). The CDR3 extends over 15 amino acids. With V trimmed by 6 bases and J by 0 bases, 2 bases remained unmatched. CDR3 in DNA: TGTGCCAGCAGATGGGACAGGGGTAGCAATCAGCCCCAGCATTTT. It is translated as CASRWDRGSNQPQHF.

V usage is TRBV6-5 and J usage is TRBJ1-2, with D perhaps matching TRBD1 (6 bases). The CDR3 extends over 15 amino acids. Germline CDR1 reads MNHEY; CDR2 reads SVGAGI. V was pared by 2 bases and J by 1 base, with 11 bases between. In nucleotides, the CDR3 is TGTGCCAGCAGTTACAGAGGGGGGGTTAACTATGGCTACACCTTC. Residues: CASSYRGGVNYGYTF.

The CDR3 bases are TGTGCCAGCAGTTTGTGGGGATCCGGGACCGTATCCTACGAGCAGTACTTC. It specifies CASSLWGSGTVSYEQYF. J is TRBJ2-7 and V is TRBV27; D may correspond to TRBD1 or TRBD2 (5 bases each). The CDR3 is 17 residues long. V lost 3 bases and J 1 base, leaving 19 bases between the germline ends. CDR1 and CDR2 (germline): MNHEY, SMNVEV (reference sequence).

This sequence joins TRBV11-2 and TRBJ2-7, with 10 bases aligning to TRBD2. This CDR3 spans 15 amino acids. J was trimmed by 5 bases and V by 3 bases; bases with no gene match: 7. CDR1 and CDR2 from the germline V gene are SGHAT and FQNNGV. CDR3 in amino acids: CASSFQTSGYNEQYF. CDR3 sequence (DNA): TGTGCCAGCAGCTTTCAGACTAGCGGGTATAACGAGCAGTACTTC. Filled out from reference TRBV11-2 and TRBJ2-7, the complete variable domain reads EAGVAQSPRYKIIEKRQSVAFWCNPISGHATLYWYQQILGQGPKLLIQFQNNGVVDDSQLPKDRFSAERLKGVDSTLKIQPAKLEDSAVYLCASSFQTSGYNEQYFGPGTRLTVT.